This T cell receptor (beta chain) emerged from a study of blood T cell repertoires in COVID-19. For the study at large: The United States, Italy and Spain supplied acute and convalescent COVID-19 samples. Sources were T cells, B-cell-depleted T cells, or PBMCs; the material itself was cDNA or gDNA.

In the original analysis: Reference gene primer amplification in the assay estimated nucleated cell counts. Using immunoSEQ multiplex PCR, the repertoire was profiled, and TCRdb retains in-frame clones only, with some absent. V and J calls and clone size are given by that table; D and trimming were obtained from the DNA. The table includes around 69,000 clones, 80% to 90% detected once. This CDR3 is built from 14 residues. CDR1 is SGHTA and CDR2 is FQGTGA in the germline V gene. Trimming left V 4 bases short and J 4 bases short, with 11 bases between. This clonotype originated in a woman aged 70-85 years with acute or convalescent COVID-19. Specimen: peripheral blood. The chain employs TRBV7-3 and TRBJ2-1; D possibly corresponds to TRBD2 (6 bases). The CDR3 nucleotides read TGTGCCAGCAGCTCCCGGGGGAGATACAATGAGCAGTTCTTC. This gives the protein CASSSRGRYNEQFF. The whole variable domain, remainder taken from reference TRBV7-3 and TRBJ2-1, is GAGVSQTPSNKVTEKGKYVELRCDPISGHTALYWYRQSLGQGPEFLIYFQGTGAADDSGLPNDRFFAVRPEGSVSTLKIQRTERGDSAVYLCASSSRGRYNEQFFGPGTRLTVL.